The T cell receptor beta chain described here comes from a study of T cells in localized non-small cell lung cancer. Study outcomes and limitations: The tumor had only one region sequenced, so heterogeneity remains possible. Clonality of T cells reached its maximum in uninvolved adjacent lung, surpassing tumor. In the blood, greater T cell density corresponded to longer overall survival.

As regards this clone: The antigen remains unidentified.

Germline CDR1 reads KGHSH; CDR2 reads LQKENI. V gave up 4 bases and J gave up 3 bases, with 15 bases separating them. The CDR3 has 16 amino acids. TCRdb's table, derived via immunoSEQ multiplex PCR, lists solely in-frame clones and lacks some. The sample gives some 22,000 clones, 85% to 90% of which show up once; 6% to 6.5% is in the top ten. The sequencing here drew on PBMCs, taken before any cancer treatment. The sequence derives from a man aged 35 to 69 with stage II lung adenocarcinoma. The chain has TRBV18 and TRBJ2-2; the D gene is possibly TRBD1 (5 bases). The CDR3 region has the DNA TGTGCCAGCTCACGGGGCGACGGTGGGTACACCGGGGAGCTGTTTTTT. This gives the protein CASSRGDGGYTGELFF. Using reference TRBV18 and TRBJ2-2 for the parts outside the CDR3, the full variable domain is NAGVMQNPRHLVRRRGQEARLRCSPMKGHSHVYWYRQLPEEGLKFMVYLQKENIIDESGMPKERFSAEFPKEGPSILRIQQVVRGDSAAYFCASSRGDGGYTGELFFGEGSRLTVL.